This T cell receptor beta chain derives from a study of blood T cell repertoires in COVID-19. For the study at large: Samples representing acute and convalescent COVID-19 were sourced from the United States, Italy and Spain.

In the original processing: Amplification with reference gene primers provided the estimates of nucleated cell counts. TCRdb keeps only in-frame clones here, not all; method: immunoSEQ multiplex PCR. V, J and clone size were drawn from that table, and D and trimming were deduced from the DNA. Of more than 85,000 clones in the sample, around 81% were seen once. The germline CDR1 and CDR2 sequences are SGHRS and YFSETQ. Trimming removed 0 bases at V and 3 bases at J, with 12 bases between. CDR3 length: 15 amino acids. Sequenced input: peripheral blood. This clonotype was obtained from a man older than 75 with acute or convalescent COVID-19. This chain joins TRBV5-1 and TRBJ1-1; maybe TRBD1 (5 bases). The CDR3 DNA sequence: TGCGCCAGCAGCTTGGACTCAGGGCAGGACACTGAAGCTTTCTTT. This sequence encodes CASSLDSGQDTEAFF.